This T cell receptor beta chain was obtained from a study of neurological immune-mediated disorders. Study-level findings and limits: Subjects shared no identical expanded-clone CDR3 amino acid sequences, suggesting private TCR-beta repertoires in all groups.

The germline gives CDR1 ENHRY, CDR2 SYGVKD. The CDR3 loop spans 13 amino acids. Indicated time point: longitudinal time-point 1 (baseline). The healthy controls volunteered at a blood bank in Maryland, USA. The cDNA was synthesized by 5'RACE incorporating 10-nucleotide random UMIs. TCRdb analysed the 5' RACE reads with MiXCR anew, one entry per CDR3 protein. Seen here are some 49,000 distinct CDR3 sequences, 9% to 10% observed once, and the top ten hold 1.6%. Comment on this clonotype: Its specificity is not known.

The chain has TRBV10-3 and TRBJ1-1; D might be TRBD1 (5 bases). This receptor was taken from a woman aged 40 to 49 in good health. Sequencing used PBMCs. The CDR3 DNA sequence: TGTTCCGCCAATCCGGGACCCGGGAGTGAAGCTTTCTTT. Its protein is CSANPGPGSEAFF.